This T cell receptor (beta chain) was observed in a study of blood T cell repertoires in COVID-19. About the research overall: Researchers got acute and convalescent COVID-19 samples from the United States, Italy and Spain. Sources were T cells, B-cell-depleted T cells, or PBMCs; the material itself was cDNA or gDNA.

This CDR3 has 15 residues. Between the trimmed V and J ends, which lost 5 bases and 4 bases, there was a span of 14 bases. Germline V lookup: CDR1 LNHDA, CDR2 SQIVND (reference sequence). Per the original methods: Amplification of reference gene primers provided the estimated nucleated cell counts. Generated by immunoSEQ multiplex PCR, the TCRdb table keeps only in-frame clones and is missing some. The V and J calls and clone size are taken from that table; D and trimming were inferred from the DNA. This sample carries 95,000 to 150,000 clones, 70% to 85% of them seen once, and the ten largest clones take approximately 4.9%.

The receptor comes from a woman aged 70-85 years with acute or convalescent COVID-19. The chain combines TRBV19 with TRBJ2-2; D is perhaps TRBD1 (6 bases). Sequencing was performed on peripheral blood. The CDR3 loop is CASSLGTLATGELFF. CDR3 bases: TGTGCCAGTAGTTTAGGGACATTGGCCACCGGGGAGCTGTTTTTT.